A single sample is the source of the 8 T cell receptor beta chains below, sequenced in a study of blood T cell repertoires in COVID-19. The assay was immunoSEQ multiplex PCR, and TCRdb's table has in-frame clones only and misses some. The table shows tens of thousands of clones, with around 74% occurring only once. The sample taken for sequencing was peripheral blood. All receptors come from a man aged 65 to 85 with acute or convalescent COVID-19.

The CDR3 sequence is CASSLWARQAETQYF. CDR3 nucleotide sequence: TGTGCCAGCAGCTTATGGGCCCGGCAGGCGGAGACCCAGTACTTC. V is TRBV7-2 and J is TRBJ2-5; no clear D gene. The V gene lost 2 bases and the J gene lost 5 bases, with 15 bases spanning the gap. The CDR3 runs 15 residues. Germline CDR1 reads SGHTA; CDR2 reads FQGNSA.

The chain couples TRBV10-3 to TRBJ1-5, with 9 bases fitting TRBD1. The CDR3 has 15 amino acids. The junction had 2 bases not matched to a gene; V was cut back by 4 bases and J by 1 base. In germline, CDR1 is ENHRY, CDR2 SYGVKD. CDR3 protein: CAISAGTGSNQPQHF. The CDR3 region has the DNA TGTGCCATCAGTGCGGGGACAGGGAGCAATCAGCCCCAGCATTTT.

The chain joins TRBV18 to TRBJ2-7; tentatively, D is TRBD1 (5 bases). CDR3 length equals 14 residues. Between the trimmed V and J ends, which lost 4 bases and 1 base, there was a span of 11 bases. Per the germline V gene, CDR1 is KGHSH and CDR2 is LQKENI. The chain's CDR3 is CASSQTTASYEQYF. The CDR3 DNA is TGTGCCAGCTCACAAACGACAGCTTCCTACGAGCAGTACTTC.

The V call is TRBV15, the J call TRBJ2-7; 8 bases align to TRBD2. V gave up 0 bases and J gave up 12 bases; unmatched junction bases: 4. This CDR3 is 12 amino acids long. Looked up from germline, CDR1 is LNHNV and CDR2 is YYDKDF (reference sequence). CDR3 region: CATSRDAGGVYF. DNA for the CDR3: TGTGCCACCAGCAGAGATGCCGGGGGGGTGTACTTC.

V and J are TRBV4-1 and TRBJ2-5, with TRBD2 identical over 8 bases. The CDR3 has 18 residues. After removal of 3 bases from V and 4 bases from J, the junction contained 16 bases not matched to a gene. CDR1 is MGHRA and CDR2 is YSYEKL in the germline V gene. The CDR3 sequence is CASSQSGGARTAGETQYF. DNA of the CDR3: TGCGCCAGCAGCCAGTCCGGGGGGGCCCGGACGGCAGGAGAGACCCAGTACTTC.

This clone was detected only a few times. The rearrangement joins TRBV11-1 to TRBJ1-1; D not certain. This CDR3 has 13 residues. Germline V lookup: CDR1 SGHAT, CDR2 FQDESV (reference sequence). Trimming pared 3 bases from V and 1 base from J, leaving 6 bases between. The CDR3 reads CASSFNTNTEAFF. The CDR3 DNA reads TGTGCCAGCAGCTTTAACACGAACACTGAAGCTTTCTTT.

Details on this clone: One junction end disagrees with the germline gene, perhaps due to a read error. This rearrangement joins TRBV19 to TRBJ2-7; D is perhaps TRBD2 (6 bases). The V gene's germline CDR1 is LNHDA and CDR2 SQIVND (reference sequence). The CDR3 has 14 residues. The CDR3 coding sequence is TGTGCCAGTAGTCTATCCGGGGGTGCCTTCGAGGAGTACTTC. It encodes CASSLSGGAFEEYF.

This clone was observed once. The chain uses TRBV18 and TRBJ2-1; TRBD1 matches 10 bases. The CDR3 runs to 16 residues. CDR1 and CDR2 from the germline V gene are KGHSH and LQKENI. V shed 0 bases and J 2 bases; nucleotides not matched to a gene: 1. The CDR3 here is CASSPPGQGTYNEQFF. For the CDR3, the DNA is TGTGCCAGCTCACCACCGGGACAGGGGACCTACAATGAGCAGTTCTTC.